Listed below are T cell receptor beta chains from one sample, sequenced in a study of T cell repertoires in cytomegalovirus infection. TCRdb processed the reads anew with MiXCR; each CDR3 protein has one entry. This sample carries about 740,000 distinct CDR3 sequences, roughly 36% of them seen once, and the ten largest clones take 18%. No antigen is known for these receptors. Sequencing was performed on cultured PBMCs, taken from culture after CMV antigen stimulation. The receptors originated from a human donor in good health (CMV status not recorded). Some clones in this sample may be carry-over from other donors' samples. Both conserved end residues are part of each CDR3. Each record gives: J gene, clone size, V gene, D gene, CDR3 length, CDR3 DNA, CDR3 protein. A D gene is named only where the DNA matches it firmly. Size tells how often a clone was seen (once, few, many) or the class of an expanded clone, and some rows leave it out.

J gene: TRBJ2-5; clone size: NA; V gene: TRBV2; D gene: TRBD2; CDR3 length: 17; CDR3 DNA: TGTGCCAGCACCTTCGAGCGGGACCTCTTCGGAGGAGAGACCCAGTACTTC; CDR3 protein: CASTFERDLFGGETQYF
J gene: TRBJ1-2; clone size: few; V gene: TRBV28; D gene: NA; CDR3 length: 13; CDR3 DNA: TGTGCCAGTTCGGGGGGACCCATTCGTGGCTACACCTTC; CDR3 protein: CASSGGPIRGYTF
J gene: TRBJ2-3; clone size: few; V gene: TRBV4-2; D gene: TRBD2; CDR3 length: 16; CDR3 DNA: TGTGCCAGCAGCCAAGAAGGAGCGGGGAACACAGATACGCAGTATTTT; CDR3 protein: CASSQEGAGNTDTQYF
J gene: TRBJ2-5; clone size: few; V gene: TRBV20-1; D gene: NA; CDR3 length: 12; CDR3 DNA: TGCAGTGCTAGAGGGCTGGGAGAGACCCAGTACTTC; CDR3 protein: CSARGLGETQYF
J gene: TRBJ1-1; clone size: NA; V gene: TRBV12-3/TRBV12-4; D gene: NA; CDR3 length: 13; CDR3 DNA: TGTGCCAGCAGGGGACATGGGAGCACTGAAGCTTTCTTT; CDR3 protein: CASRGHGSTEAFF
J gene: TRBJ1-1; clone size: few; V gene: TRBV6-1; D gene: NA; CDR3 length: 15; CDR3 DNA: TGTGCCAGCAGTGAGGTCGACAGGCCTCACGCTGAAGCTTTCTTT; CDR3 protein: CASSEVDRPHAEAFF
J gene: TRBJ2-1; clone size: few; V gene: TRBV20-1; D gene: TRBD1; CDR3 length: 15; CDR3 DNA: TGCAGTGCTACCGGACAGGGGGCGACTAATAATGAGCAGTTCTTC; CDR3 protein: CSATGQGATNNEQFF
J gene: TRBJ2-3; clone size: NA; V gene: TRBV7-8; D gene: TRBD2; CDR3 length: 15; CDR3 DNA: TGTGCCAGCAGCCCGCGGGGGGCCTACACAGATACGCAGTATTTT; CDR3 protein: CASSPRGAYTDTQYF
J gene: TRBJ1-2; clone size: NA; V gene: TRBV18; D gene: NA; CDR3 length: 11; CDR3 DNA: TGTGCCAGCTCACTGGATCGGGACATCGAGTTC; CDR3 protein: CASSLDRDIEF
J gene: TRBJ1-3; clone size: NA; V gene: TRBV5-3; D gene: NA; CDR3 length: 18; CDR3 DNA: TGTGCCAACAGCTTGAACCCCGGGCAGGCAGGCTCTGGAAACACCATATATTTT; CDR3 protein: CANSLNPGQAGSGNTIYF
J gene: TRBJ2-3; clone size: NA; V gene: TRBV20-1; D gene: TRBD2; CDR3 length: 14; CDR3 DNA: TGCAGTGCTAGGGTCCGCCGGGGGGATTATACGCAGTATTTT; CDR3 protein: CSARVRRGDYTQYF
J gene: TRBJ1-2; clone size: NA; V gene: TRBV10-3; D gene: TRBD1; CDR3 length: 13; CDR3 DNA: TGTGCCATCAGAACCACAGGGGTATCCGGCTACACCTTC; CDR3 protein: CAIRTTGVSGYTF
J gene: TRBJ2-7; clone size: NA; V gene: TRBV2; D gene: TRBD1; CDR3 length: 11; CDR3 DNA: TGTGCCAGCGGGACAGGGGACGAGCAGTACTTC; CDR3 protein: CASGTGDEQYF
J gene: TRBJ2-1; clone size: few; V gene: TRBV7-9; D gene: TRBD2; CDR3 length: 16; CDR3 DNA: TGTGCCAGCAGCTCCCCCGGACTAGCGGTATACAATGAGCAGTTCTTC; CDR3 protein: CASSSPGLAVYNEQFF
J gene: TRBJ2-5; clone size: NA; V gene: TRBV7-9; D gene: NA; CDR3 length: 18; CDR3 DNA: TGTGCCAGCAGCTTAGAGGGATCTGGGACCGGCCGGCGGGAGACCCAGTACTTC; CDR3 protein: CASSLEGSGTGRRETQYF
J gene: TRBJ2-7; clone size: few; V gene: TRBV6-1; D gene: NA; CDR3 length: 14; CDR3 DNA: TGTGCCAGCAGTTTGGGTCCAAGACTCTACGAGCAGTACTTC; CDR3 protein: CASSLGPRLYEQYF
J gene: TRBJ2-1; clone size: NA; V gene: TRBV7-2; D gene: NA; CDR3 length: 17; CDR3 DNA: TGTGCCAGCAGCTTACGAACCACCCCTAGCACCTACAATGAGCAGTTCTTC; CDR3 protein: CASSLRTTPSTYNEQFF
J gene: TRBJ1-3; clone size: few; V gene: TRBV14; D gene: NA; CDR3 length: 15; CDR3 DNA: TGTGCCAGCAGCCAAGATTGGGTGGACGGAAACACCATATATTTT; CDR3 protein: CASSQDWVDGNTIYF
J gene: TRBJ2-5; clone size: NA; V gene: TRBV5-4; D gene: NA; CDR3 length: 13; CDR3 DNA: TGTGCCAGCAGCTTCTGGGCCCAAGAGACCCAGTACTTC; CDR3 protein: CASSFWAQETQYF
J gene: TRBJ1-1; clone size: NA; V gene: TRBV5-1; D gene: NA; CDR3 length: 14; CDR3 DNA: TGCGCCAGCAGGGGCAGCCTGGGAGGGACTGAAGCTTTCTTT; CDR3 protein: CASRGSLGGTEAFF
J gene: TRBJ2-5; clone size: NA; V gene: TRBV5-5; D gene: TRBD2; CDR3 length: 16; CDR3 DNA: TGTGCCAGCAGCTCCCAACTAGCGGGAGGGCCAAAGACCCAGTACTTC; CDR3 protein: CASSSQLAGGPKTQYF
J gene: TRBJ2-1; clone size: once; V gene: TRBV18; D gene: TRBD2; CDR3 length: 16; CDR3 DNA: TGTGCCAGCTCACCACCCTCTAGCGGGGGGGCTAATGAGCAGTTCTTC; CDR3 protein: CASSPPSSGGANEQFF
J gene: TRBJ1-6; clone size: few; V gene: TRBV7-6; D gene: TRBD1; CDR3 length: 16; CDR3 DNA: TGTGCCAGCAGCGTCAGGGGGCGATCCTATAATTCACCCCTCCACTTT; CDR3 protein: CASSVRGRSYNSPLHF
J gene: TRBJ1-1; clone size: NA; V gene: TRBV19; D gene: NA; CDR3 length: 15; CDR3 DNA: TGTGCCAGTAGTACCCGTGGCGCAGCGAACACTGAAGCTTTCTTT; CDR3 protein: CASSTRGAANTEAFF
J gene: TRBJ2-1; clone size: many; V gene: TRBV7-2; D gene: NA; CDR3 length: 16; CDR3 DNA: TGTGCCAGCAGCTCAGGGGGTGGGGGGGGGTACAATGAGCAGTTCTTC; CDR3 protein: CASSSGGGGGYNEQFF
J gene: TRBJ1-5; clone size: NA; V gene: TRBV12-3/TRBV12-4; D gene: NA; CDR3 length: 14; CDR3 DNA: TGTGCCAGCAGTTTCCAATCATCTAGTCAGCCCCAGCATTTT; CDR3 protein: CASSFQSSSQPQHF
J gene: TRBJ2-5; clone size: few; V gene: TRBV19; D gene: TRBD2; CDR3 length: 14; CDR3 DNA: TGTGCCACTTCCCGACTAGCGGGAGAAGAGACCCAGTACTTC; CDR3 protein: CATSRLAGEETQYF
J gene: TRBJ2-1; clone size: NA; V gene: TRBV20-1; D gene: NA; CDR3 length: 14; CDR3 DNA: TGCAGTGCTCCGTTTGGAGGCGTTGACAATGAGCAGTTCTTC; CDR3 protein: CSAPFGGVDNEQFF
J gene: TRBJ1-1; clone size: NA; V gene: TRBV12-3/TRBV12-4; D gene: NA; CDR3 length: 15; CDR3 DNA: TGTGCCAGCAGTTTCCGGGAGGGGGTTGGCACTGAAGCTTTCTTT; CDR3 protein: CASSFREGVGTEAFF
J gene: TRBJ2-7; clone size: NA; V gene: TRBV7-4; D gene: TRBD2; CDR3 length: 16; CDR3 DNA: TGTGCCAGCAGCTCGGGACTAGCGGGAGGGACCTACGAGCAGTACTTC; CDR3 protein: CASSSGLAGGTYEQYF
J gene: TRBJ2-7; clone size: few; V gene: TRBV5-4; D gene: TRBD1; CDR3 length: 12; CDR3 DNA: TGTGCCAGCAGCCACCCGACAGGGGAGCAGTACTTC; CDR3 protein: CASSHPTGEQYF
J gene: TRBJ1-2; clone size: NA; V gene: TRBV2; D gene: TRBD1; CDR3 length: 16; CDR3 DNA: TGTGCCAGCAGTCAATGGACAGGGGGATCGGACTATGGCTACACCTTC; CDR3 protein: CASSQWTGGSDYGYTF
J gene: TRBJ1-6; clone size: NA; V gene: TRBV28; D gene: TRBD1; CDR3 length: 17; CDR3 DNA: TGTGCCAGCACCCAATCGGGGGGACAGGGGGCTCGATCACCCCTCCACTTT; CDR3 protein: CASTQSGGQGARSPLHF
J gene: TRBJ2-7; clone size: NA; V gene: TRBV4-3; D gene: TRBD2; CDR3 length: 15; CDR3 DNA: TGCGCCAGCAGCCAAGAACGGACTAGGAGTTACGAGCAGTACTTC; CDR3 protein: CASSQERTRSYEQYF
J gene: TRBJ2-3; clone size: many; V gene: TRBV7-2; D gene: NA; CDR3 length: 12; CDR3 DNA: TGTGCCAGCAGCTGGGACAAACATACGCAGTATTTT; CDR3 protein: CASSWDKHTQYF
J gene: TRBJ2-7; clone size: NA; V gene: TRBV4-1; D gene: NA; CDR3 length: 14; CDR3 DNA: TGCGCCAGCAGCCAAGGCGGCTTAGTCTACGAGCAGTACTTC; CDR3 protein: CASSQGGLVYEQYF
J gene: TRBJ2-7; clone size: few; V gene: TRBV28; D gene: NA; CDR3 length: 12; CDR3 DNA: TGTGCCAGCATTGCCGGGACCTACGAGCAGTACTTC; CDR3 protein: CASIAGTYEQYF
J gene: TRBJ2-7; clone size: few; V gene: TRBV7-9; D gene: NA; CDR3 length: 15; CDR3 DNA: TGTGCCAGCAGCTTAGCCGGGCCGAGTTCCTACGAGCAGTACTTC; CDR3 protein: CASSLAGPSSYEQYF
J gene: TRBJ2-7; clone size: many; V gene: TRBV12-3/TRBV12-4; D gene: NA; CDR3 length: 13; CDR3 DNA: TGTGCCAGCCGTCAGGGACTCTCCTACGAGCAGTACTTC; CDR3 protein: CASRQGLSYEQYF
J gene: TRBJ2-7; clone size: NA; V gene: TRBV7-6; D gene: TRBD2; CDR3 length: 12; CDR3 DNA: TGTGCCAGCAGCCTAGGGAGGGACGAGCAGTACTTC; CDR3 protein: CASSLGRDEQYF
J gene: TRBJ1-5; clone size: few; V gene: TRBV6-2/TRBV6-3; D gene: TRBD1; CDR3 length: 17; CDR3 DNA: TGTGCCAGCAGTTACAATATCAGGACAGGAGCAGATCAACACGGGCATTTT; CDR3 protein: CASSYNIRTGADQHGHF
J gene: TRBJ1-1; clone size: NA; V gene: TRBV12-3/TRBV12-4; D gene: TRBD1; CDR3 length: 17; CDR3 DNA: TGTGCCAGCAGTTTAGCGCCGGGACAGGGCCCGAACACTGAAGCTTTCTTT; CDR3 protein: CASSLAPGQGPNTEAFF